The source of this T cell receptor beta chain is a study of CD8 T cells in ankylosing spondylitis. General study points: The authors reported significant enrichment of disease-linked clones in matched ankylosing spondylitis synovial fluid. Seemingly characteristic of ankylosing spondylitis blood was a TCR beta motif consisting of 7 or 8 highly homologous variants. Relatively scarce in peripheral blood, disease-linked clones were CD8+. Earlier literature documents some of the motif variants in reactive arthritis synovial fluid and blood.

The authors made TCR beta libraries by quantitative 5'-RACE with molecular barcodes. TCRdb fed the 5' RACE reads into MiXCR, producing one record per CDR3 protein. Here the sample spans over 200,000 distinct CDR3 sequences, approximately 16% being singletons. This clonotype was counted only a few times. Its specificity is unknown. This TCR came from a male donor with ankylosing spondylitis. Sequencing used blood, either unsorted or a sorted T cell fraction (not recorded which).

The CDR3 DNA reads TGTGCCAGCAGCCAAGATTCCGCGGAAGCTAGCACAGATACGCAGTATTTT. Residues: CASSQDSAEASTDTQYF. The rearrangement links TRBV4-2 to TRBJ2-3; D remains ambiguous. The germline V gene encodes CDR1 LGHNA and CDR2 YNFKEQ. Trimming cost V 0 bases and J 0 bases, with 13 bases left between them. This CDR3 comprises 17 residues.